Described below is a single T cell receptor (beta chain) sequence and its context. No cognate antigen has been identified for it. No clone much larger than this one lies a single base away; base qualities are absent. Using the deep immunoSEQ assay, multiplex PCR amplified TCR CDR3 regions from genomic DNA. For each cell subset, the extracted genomic DNA was distributed evenly across all wells of several immunoSEQ 96-well plates, and each plate served as one replicate. Each replicate PCR for unsorted PBMC received roughly 300 ng genomic DNA, equal to approximately 30,000 T cell genomes. Genomic DNA from unsorted PBMC was sequenced over ten immunoSEQ deep assay plates. The purified libraries were quantified using a Qubit 3.0 fluorometer, sized with a Bioanalyzer 2100, and then quantified again using the KAPA Library Quantification kit. A separate single-read 150-cycle Illumina NextSeq 550 flow cell was used to sequence each immunoSEQ 96-well plate. Per the original workflow: Because the immunoSEQ output held only junctional sequences and lacked quality scores, the filtering could not match the filtering applied to full-length reads. To assign V/J genes and CDR3, sequences were annotated using PyIR, a Python wrapper for IgBLAST v1.9, with IMGT germline references. Reads were removed for weak V/J assignments (E-value above 1e-6), missing CDR3, stop codons, out-of-frame junctions, or ambiguous translated residues. A V3J clonotype was defined by an identical inferred V gene, J gene, and CDR3 amino acid sequence. The percentage overlap between two repertoires was calculated by dividing the number of shared unique clonotypes by the size of the smaller repertoire. Richness of each repertoire was evaluated using RTK rarefaction, the Chao1 estimator, and Recon v2.1 estimates of unobserved clonotypes. This immuneACCESS table, as held by TCRdb, lists in-frame sequences with V and J called but not all clones. Of the missing ones, under half trace to an unresolved V gene in checked studies; the others have no known cause. V, J and clone size were drawn from that table, and D and trimming were deduced from the DNA. The sample table contains roughly 500,000 clones; only one count was recorded for about 85% of them. The top ten clones comprise under 15% of the sample.

The donors were healthy, HIV-negative adults with no recently reported acute infections or vaccinations. Every donor was a Caucasian adult living in Nashville, Tennessee, USA. For unsorted samples, tens of millions of PBMCs were counted, and genomic DNA was extracted using the QIAamp DNA Blood Mini kit. After blood collection by leukapheresis, PBMCs were isolated using Ficoll-Histopaque density gradient centrifugation and then cryopreserved in the vapor phase of liquid nitrogen. The CDR3 starts with the cysteine, ends with the phenylalanine, and has 16 residues. Just the 48-base CDR3 DNA is kept, in frame starting at base 1. CDR1 and CDR2 are read off the germline V gene (reference sequence) as GTSNPN and SVGIG. Clipping removes 6 bases from V and 5 bases from J, with 14 as the unmatched junction base count. The sample originates from a study of shared clonotypes between healthy human individuals (dated by TCRdb to about 2020). Notes on the research overall: Three men and a couple of women, aged 18 to 49 years, made up the cohort. To estimate repertoire size and how much clonotypes are shared between individuals, the study performed deep sequencing of blood TCR repertoires from a few healthy adults. Different laboratories and diverse techniques were used to prepare libraries and sequence TCR repertoires, to increase sequencing depth and limit assay-specific biases. Between about 0.8 and 9 billion PBMCs per donor were obtained by leukapheresis. The full study reports these points: Sampling was restricted to blood, and TCR repertoires in tissues likely differ from the TCR repertoires found in blood. Pairwise subsampling led to the expectation that sequencing depth would affect the degree of clonotype sharing among donors. Because the study included only a small number of donors, the genetic and exposure-history diversity represented was limited.

In this chain, TRBV30 is recombined with TRBJ2-1; the central 9 bases match TRBD2. Sequencing was carried out using PBMCs. The sequence was collected from a woman between 35 and 50 years old in good health. Some clones in this sample may be carry-over from other donors' samples. The sequenced DNA: TGTGCCTGCCCCAGGGGTGGGGGACTAGCCCACAATGAGCAGTTCTTC. Its protein product is CACPRGGGLAHNEQFF.